This T cell receptor beta chain was found in a study of blood T cells in healthy people across ages. The CDR3 has 13 amino acids. V was pared by 3 bases and J by 10 bases, with 17 bases between. Per the germline V gene, CDR1 is SGDLS and CDR2 is YYNGEE. Concerning this clonotype: A much larger clone differs from this one at a single base, so this may be a read error.

It was with a sample-barcoded 5' primer and a J-beta primer mix that a second PCR of roughly 7 to 12 cycles was run. Researchers report that a template-switch adaptor with 12 random nucleotides tagged each cDNA molecule. TCRdb recomputed calls from the 5' RACE reads with MiXCR, one row per CDR3 protein. The data contain 1,800,000 or so distinct CDR3 sequences, roughly two fifths of them singletons. The donors, aged about 6 to 90, were healthy Caucasians from Russia. Sequenced input: blood. The chain recombines TRBV9 with TRBJ2-7; tentatively, D is TRBD1 or TRBD2 (5 bases each). This receptor was identified in a human donor in good health. The CDR3 loop reads CASSAGTRDTQYF. DNA for the CDR3: TGTGCCAGCAGCGCCGGGACGAGAGACACCCAGTACTTC. Drawing the rest from reference TRBV9 and TRBJ2-7, the complete variable domain is DSGVTQTPKHLITATGQRVTLRCSPRSGDLSVYWYQQSLDQGLQFLIQYYNGEERAKGNILERFSAQQFPDLHSELNLSSLELGDSALYFCASSAGTRDTQYFGPGTRLTVT.